A selection of T cell receptor beta chains follows, all from one sample in a study of T-cell memory formation after mild COVID-19. MiXCR, run by TCRdb on the 5' RACE reads, gives a single entry per CDR3 protein. This table has about 560,000 distinct CDR3 sequences, 15% to 20% appearing once. The specimen was PBMCs or a T cell subset sorted from them (not recorded which). Receptors were obtained from an adult woman who had mild COVID-19 (a few samples of this study predate the infection). Cell type and time point are not known. Both conserved end residues are part of each CDR3. A D gene is named only where the DNA matches it firmly. Rows give clone size only sometimes, using once, few, many, or a class for an expanded clone.

cdr3_nt cdr3_aa d_call j_call cdr3_length clone_size v_call
TGTGCCACCAGCTTGGGAGGGCAACCCGCCTACGAGCAGTACTTC CATSLGGQPAYEQYF TRBD2 TRBJ2-7 15 NA TRBV15
TGTGCCAGCAGTGACGGACTAGCTAGCACAGATACGCAGTATTTT CASSDGLASTDTQYF TRBD2 TRBJ2-3 15 NA TRBV6-4
TGCGCCAGCAGCCGCGAGGGGGCCGGGTACGAGCAGTACTTC CASSREGAGYEQYF TRBD1 TRBJ2-7 14 NA TRBV4-1
TGTGCCAGCAGCTTAGCTATCCCGGGGGGGATCCCCAAAAACATTCAGTACTTC CASSLAIPGGIPKNIQYF TRBD2 TRBJ2-4 18 few TRBV7-2
TGTGCCAGCAGTCCCCGCCGTGAAGCTTTCTTT CASSPRREAFF NA TRBJ1-1 11 few TRBV6-6
TGCAGTGGGGTAATCTTAGGTTGGGGGACTAACTATGGCTACACCTTC CSGVILGWGTNYGYTF NA TRBJ1-2 16 few TRBV20-1
TGTGCCACCAATGGGGGGCCAAACTATGGCTACACCTTC CATNGGPNYGYTF NA TRBJ1-2 13 many TRBV6-6
TGTGCCAGCACCCTTAGCGGGGGCCACACAGATACGCAGTATTTT CASTLSGGHTDTQYF TRBD2 TRBJ2-3 15 NA TRBV12-3/TRBV12-4
TGTGCCAGCAGTTACTCGCAGGGCACAGATACGCAGTATTTT CASSYSQGTDTQYF NA TRBJ2-3 14 few TRBV6-5
TGCAGTGCTAGCCCCCCAGCAGAGGCCTCGGGTCTCCAGCATTTT CSASPPAEASGLQHF NA TRBJ1-5 15 NA TRBV20-1
TGCGCCAGCAGCCAAGCCGCCGGATTGACCTATATGGGCTACACCTTC CASSQAAGLTYMGYTF NA TRBJ1-2 16 many TRBV4-3
TGCAGTGCTAACAACAATGAAAAACTGTTTTTT CSANNNEKLFF NA TRBJ1-4 11 NA TRBV20-1
TGCGCCAGCAGCCGCCGACAGGCTCTACGGACTAATGAAAAACTGTTTTTT CASSRRQALRTNEKLFF NA TRBJ1-4 17 few TRBV4-1
TGTGCCAGCAGTTCAACCGCAGGGTTAGGGGAGACCCAGTACTTC CASSSTAGLGETQYF NA TRBJ2-5 15 NA TRBV12-3/TRBV12-4
TGCAGTGCTAGATACGGGCCAGGGGGCAGTGGAGGCTACACCTTC CSARYGPGGSGGYTF TRBD1 TRBJ1-2 15 NA TRBV20-1
TGTGCCAGCAGCGTAGCCCCGGGGGGAACCGGGGAGCTGTTTTTT CASSVAPGGTGELFF TRBD2 TRBJ2-2 15 few TRBV9
TGTGCCAGCAGCGAAAGCGGGAGAGGCGGGGAGCTGTTTTTT CASSESGRGGELFF TRBD2 TRBJ2-2 14 few TRBV3-1
TGTGCCAGCAGTTTAACGGCCGCCGTGAGCACTGAAGCTTTCTTT CASSLTAAVSTEAFF NA TRBJ1-1 15 once TRBV27
TGTGCCAGCAGCTCCCAGGGGCAGGCGGGGGAGACCCAGTACTTC CASSSQGQAGETQYF NA TRBJ2-5 15 NA TRBV11-3
TGTGCCAGCAGCCGACCAGTTACAGGGGACTATGGCTACACCTTC CASSRPVTGDYGYTF TRBD1 TRBJ1-2 15 few TRBV7-2
TGTGCCACCAGTGATTTAGGGGGGGTCTACAATGAGCAGTTCTTC CATSDLGGVYNEQFF NA TRBJ2-1 15 many TRBV24-1
TGTGCCAGCAGTCTTGAGTTGGGGCCGAGCACAGATACGCAGTATTTT CASSLELGPSTDTQYF NA TRBJ2-3 16 NA TRBV12-3/TRBV12-4